This T cell receptor beta chain was sequenced during a study of T cell changes during pregnancy in multiple sclerosis. The assay was immunoSEQ multiplex PCR, and TCRdb's table has in-frame clones only and misses some. Of fewer than 85,000 clones in the sample, approximately 94% were seen once. From germline, CDR1 is SGHTA and CDR2 FQGTGA. Trimming at V came to 5 bases and at J to 1 base, leaving 3 bases not matched to a gene. The CDR3 has 16 amino acids. The origin of this receptor is a female donor in good health, enrolled as a control in a pregnancy study. The V gene is TRBV7-3, the J gene TRBJ2-1; 12 nucleotides match TRBD2. The specimen comprised peripheral blood, sampled after pregnancy. CDR3 in amino acids: CASSSGTSGSYNEQFF. CDR3 bases: TGTGCCAGCAGCAGCGGGACTAGCGGGTCCTACAATGAGCAGTTCTTC.